This TCR beta chain was documented in a study of beta chain features in type 1 diabetes. This clone was observed a handful of times. Every bit of the isolated RNA underwent reverse transcription, so sequencing read expressed TCRB transcripts. The method was immunoSEQ multiplex PCR; TCRdb's version includes in-frame clones alone and lacks a portion of them. The data contain roughly 500,000 clones, approximately 28% of them seen just once; the ten biggest clones take up 0.065%. Deletions cut 5 bases from V and 0 bases from J, with 12 bases between. The CDR3 is 15 amino acids. Germline V lookup: CDR1 MDHEN, CDR2 SYDVKM.

This TCR came from a man in his late teens or twenties in good health. The chain couples TRBV28 to TRBJ2-3, with D unresolved. Sample: naive CD4+ T cells from blood. In DNA, the CDR3 is TGTGCCAGCAGTCCTAGGATAGGTAGCACAGATACGCAGTATTTT. It codes for CASSPRIGSTDTQYF.